The 11 T cell receptor beta chains below all came from one sample that was sequenced in a study of blood T cell repertoires in COVID-19. This table comes from immunoSEQ multiplex PCR, and its TCRdb copy is limited to in-frame clones, with some not included. The data show about 140,000 clones, approximately 85% seen once. Sequencing was performed on peripheral blood. These receptor sequences come from a man aged 50 to 59 with acute or convalescent COVID-19.

J is TRBJ2-6 and V is TRBV30; a possible D gene is TRBD1 (5 bases). The V and J ends lost 0 bases and 0 bases respectively, with 12 bases between them. This CDR3 has 17 residues. Germline CDR1 is GTSNPN and CDR2 is SVGIG (reference sequence). The CDR3 DNA reads as TGTGCCTGGAGTGTATACTTCAGGGCCTCTGGGGCCAACGTCCTGACTTTC. Translating it yields CAWSVYFRASGANVLTF.

The chain uses TRBV7-6 and TRBJ2-7; the D gene is possibly TRBD1 (6 bases). Germline CDR1 is SGHVS and CDR2 is FNYEAQ. The CDR3 loop spans 12 amino acids. V lost 5 bases and J 9 bases, leaving 14 bases between the germline ends. This CDR3 reads CASSQNDRPQYF. The DNA for the CDR3 is TGTGCCAGCAGCCAAAACGACAGGCCGCAGTACTTC.

V is TRBV7-3 and J is TRBJ1-1, with TRBD1 identical over 7 bases. Germline CDR1 and CDR2: SGHTA and FQGTGA. The CDR3 has 13 amino acids. V shed 5 bases, J shed 4 bases, and the junction held 4 bases outside the gene matches. CDR3 bases: TGTGCCAGCAGCGCATCAGGGGGCACTGAAGCTTTCTTT. Encoded protein: CASSASGGTEAFF.

This chain joins TRBV5-1 and TRBJ2-1; 16 nucleotides agree with TRBD2. This CDR3 spans 18 amino acids. From germline, CDR1 is SGHRS and CDR2 YFSETQ. With V trimmed by 2 bases and J by 5 bases, 7 bases remained unmatched. The CDR3 loop is CASSFGTSGGAFNNEQFF. CDR3 nucleotides: TGCGCCAGCAGCTTCGGGACTAGCGGGGGGGCCTTTAACAATGAGCAGTTCTTC. The entire variable domain, with the rest obtained from reference TRBV5-1 and TRBJ2-1, is as follows: KAGVTQTPRYLIKTRGQQVTLSCSPISGHRSVSWYQQTPGQGLQFLFEYFSETQRNKGNFPGRFSGRQFSNSRSEMNVSTLELGDSALYLCASSFGTSGGAFNNEQFFGPGTRLTVL.

The chain has TRBV10-1 and TRBJ2-3, with D maybe TRBD2 (5 bases). CDR1 and CDR2 from the germline V gene are WNHNN and SYGVQD (reference sequence). The CDR3 is 13 residues long. V was cut by 10 bases and J by 0 bases, with 11 bases left in between. The DNA for the CDR3 is TGCGCCACCCGTAGCGCTAGCACAGATACGCAGTATTTT. Its translation: CATRSASTDTQYF.

This clone was detected a few times. The CDR3 sequence: CASIGLGQGNTEAFF. The CDR3 DNA reads TGTGCCAGTATAGGGCTAGGGCAGGGGAACACTGAAGCTTTCTTT. The chain combines TRBV19 with TRBJ1-1; perhaps TRBD1 as D (5 bases). This CDR3 is 15 amino acids long. The V end was cut by 7 bases, the J end by 1 base, with 16 bases between. In germline, CDR1 is LNHDA, CDR2 SQIVND (reference sequence).

This clone was seen a single time. The V and J genes are TRBV9 and TRBJ2-1; D is possibly TRBD2 (5 bases). V shed 2 bases and J shed 0 bases, with 12 bases lying between them. The germline gives CDR1 SGDLS, CDR2 YYNGEE. CDR3 length equals 16 residues. This CDR3 is CASSVLSGSSYNEQFF. The CDR3 DNA is TGTGCCAGCAGCGTCCTGTCGGGGAGCTCCTACAATGAGCAGTTCTTC.

The chain joins TRBV29-1 to TRBJ2-1, with TRBD2 identical over 10 bases. Trimming removed 3 bases from V and 2 bases from J; junction bases left unmatched: 13. The germline V gene encodes CDR1 SQVTM and CDR2 ANQGSEA. CDR3 length equals 18 residues. The CDR3 loop reads CSVEGLAGVQGPYNEQFF. The DNA of the CDR3 is TGCAGCGTTGAGGGGCTAGCGGGAGTTCAGGGCCCCTACAATGAGCAGTTCTTC.

The chain carries TRBV27 and TRBJ2-7; weak D call: TRBD2 (6 bases). CDR1 is MNHEY and CDR2 is SMNVEV in the germline V gene (reference sequence). This CDR3 is built from 13 residues. Trimming shortened V by 3 bases and J by 2 bases, and 8 bases separated the two germline ends. CDR3: CASSFGSTYEQYF. In DNA, the CDR3 is TGTGCCAGCAGTTTCGGGAGCACCTACGAGCAGTACTTC.

This clone has just one count. V and J are TRBV11-2 and TRBJ1-5; D is unclear. V was trimmed by 5 bases and J by 4 bases, leaving 9 bases between them. This CDR3 region has 13 residues. Per germline, CDR1 SGHAT and CDR2 FQNNGV. The CDR3, as DNA: TGTGCCAGCAGCCAGACAAAGAATCAGCCCCAGCATTTT. As protein: CASSQTKNQPQHF.

V and J are TRBV28 and TRBJ2-2; D is perhaps TRBD1 (6 bases). The germline V and J ends were trimmed by 4 bases and 0 bases, with 15 bases remaining between them. The CDR3 spans 17 residues. CDR1 is MDHEN, CDR2 SYDVKM, per germline. The CDR3 region has the DNA TGTGCCAGCAGTTATAGGGGGTGGACCTCGAACACCGGGGAGCTGTTTTTT. It yields the protein CASSYRGWTSNTGELFF.